This T cell receptor (beta chain) came from a study of T cell responses to AZD1222 COVID-19 vaccine. Study outcomes and limitations: There were repertoire samples only from the period after the peak T cell response.

Samples with a second dose at about 4 or about 12 weeks were pooled together. Remarks on this clone: Its matching antigen is unknown.

The germline V gene has CDR1 KGHSH and CDR2 LQKENI. This CDR3 comprises 16 residues. The V and J ends lost 4 bases and 0 bases respectively, with 10 bases between them. Measured with immunoSEQ multiplex PCR; TCRdb has only the in-frame clones, and not every one. The sample records more than 75,000 clones, 90% being singletons. The starting material was peripheral blood, obtained 28 days after the second AZD1222 dose. The sequence derives from an adult who received the AZD1222 COVID-19 vaccine. The chain couples TRBV18 to TRBJ2-6; tentative D call: TRBD1 (6 bases). CDR3 nucleotide sequence: TGTGCCAGCTCACGATCGGACAGCTCTGGGGCCAACGTCCTGACTTTC. This codes for CASSRSDSSGANVLTF. The whole variable domain, filled in from reference TRBV18 and TRBJ2-6, reads NAGVMQNPRHLVRRRGQEARLRCSPMKGHSHVYWYRQLPEEGLKFMVYLQKENIIDESGMPKERFSAEFPKEGPSILRIQQVVRGDSAAYFCASSRSDSSGANVLTFGAGSRLTVL.